The 26 T cell receptor beta chains given below trace back to one sample, sequenced in a study of beta chain features in type 1 diabetes. The authors reverse transcribed all of the isolated RNA, so sequencing captured expressed TCRB transcripts. Profiled with immunoSEQ multiplex PCR; TCRdb holds only in-frame clones, not every one. The profile shows about 620,000 clones, roughly 15% of them singletons. Sequencing was carried out using naive CD4+ T cells from blood. Source of these receptors: a man between 18 and 29 years old in good health.

The chain uses TRBV2 and TRBJ2-7, with 9 bases matching TRBD1. Germline V CDR1 and CDR2: SNHLY, FYNNEI. Trimming at V came to 6 bases and at J to 4 bases, leaving 10 bases not matched to a gene. The CDR3 consists of 15 residues. CDR3 bases: TGTGCCAGCAGATTACCTGGACAGGGGAGGTACGAGCAGTACTTC. It is translated as CASRLPGQGRYEQYF.

This clone has only a few counts. The V gene is TRBV4-2, the J gene TRBJ1-5, with no clear D. CDR3 size: 15 residues. Between the trimmed V and J ends, which lost 1 base and 1 base, there was a span of 8 bases. Germline CDR1 LGHNA, CDR2 YNFKEQ. CDR3 amino acids: CASSQAGGSNQPQHF. CDR3 bases: TGTGCCAGCAGCCAAGCAGGAGGGAGCAATCAGCCCCAGCATTTT.

The J gene is TRBJ2-3, the V gene TRBV25-1; 8 positions match TRBD2. This CDR3 has 17 amino acids. Germline lookup yields CDR1 MGHDK and CDR2 SYGVNS. J was trimmed by 0 bases and V by 4 bases; bases with no gene match: 9. The CDR3 DNA reads TGTGCCAGCAGTGCTCCGGGACTAGTCTCTAGCACAGATACGCAGTATTTT. Translating gives CASSAPGLVSSTDTQYF.

V is TRBV5-4 and J is TRBJ1-4; D gene ambiguous. The CDR3 has 14 residues. Per the germline V gene, CDR1 is SGHNT and CDR2 is YYREEE (reference sequence). V lost 2 bases, J lost 5 bases, and 10 bases lay in between. The CDR3: CASSLTAYNEKLFF. CDR3 DNA sequence: TGTGCCAGCAGCTTAACGGCTTACAATGAAAAACTGTTTTTT. Complete variable domain (other parts from reference TRBV5-4 and TRBJ1-4): ETGVTQSPTHLIKTRGQQVTLRCSSQSGHNTVSWYQQALGQGPQFIFQYYREEENGRGNFPPRFSGLQFPNYSSELNVNALELDDSALYLCASSLTAYNEKLFFGSGTQLSVL.

This clone showed up just a few times. The chain links TRBV20-1 to TRBJ2-7; D unclear. This CDR3 region has 11 residues. Trimming cost V 5 bases and J 2 bases, with 7 bases left between them. Germline V gives CDR1 DFQATT, CDR2 SNEGSKA (reference sequence). The CDR3 protein is CSALYPYEQYF. CDR3 bases: TGCAGTGCTTTATATCCCTACGAGCAGTACTTC.

As regards this clone: Its ends do not fully match the called genes, so a read error is possible. The V gene is TRBV6-5, the J gene TRBJ2-5; tentatively, D is TRBD1 (5 bases). CDR1 is MNHEY and CDR2 is SVGAGI in the germline V gene. CDR3 length: 15 residues. As DNA, the CDR3 is TGTGCCATCAGTACCTTGCGGACACGGGAAGAGACCCAGTACTTC. Its translation: CAISTLRTREETQYF.

This clone was seen only a few times. The genes are TRBV2 and TRBJ1-2, with D unclear. Between the trimmed V and J ends, which lost 10 bases and 8 bases, there was a span of 11 bases. CDR1 is SNHLY and CDR2 is FYNNEI in the germline V gene. This CDR3 has 10 residues. The CDR3 DNA follows: TGTGCCACCGCCGCGGGAGGCTACACCTTC. Encoded protein: CATAAGGYTF.

The chain joins TRBV6-5 to TRBJ2-7, with TRBD1 matching over 8 bases. The length of the CDR3 is 16 residues. Germline CDR1 and CDR2: MNHEY and SVGAGI. The V and J ends lost 3 bases and 7 bases, in that order; junction bases with no gene match: 14. The CDR3 nucleotides read TGTGCCAGCAGTTATTTATTTGGACAGGGTCATGGGGAGCAGTACTTC. Protein: CASSYLFGQGHGEQYF.

This clone turned up a few times. The gene calls are TRBV7-9 and TRBJ1-2; D may be TRBD1 (5 bases). V was clipped by 4 bases and J by 6 bases, with 15 bases between them. The CDR3 totals 14 residues. From germline, CDR1 is SEHNR and CDR2 FQNEAQ (reference sequence). The CDR3 loop reads CASSSSWQGNGYTF. The CDR3 DNA reads TGTGCCAGCAGCTCGAGTTGGCAGGGAAATGGCTACACCTTC.

This clone has only a few counts. The rearrangement links TRBV5-4 to TRBJ1-2; tentatively, D is TRBD1 (5 bases). Trimming pared 7 bases from V and 5 bases from J, leaving 18 bases between. The germline CDR1 and CDR2 sequences are SGHNT and YYREEE (reference sequence). This CDR3 is 14 amino acids long. The CDR3 region is CASLLRGKGYGYTF. DNA for the CDR3: TGTGCCAGCCTCTTGCGTGGGAAGGGGTATGGCTACACCTTC.

CDR3 residues: CASSFEGLGINEQFF. The CDR3 nucleotides are TGTGCCAGCAGTTTCGAGGGACTAGGTATCAATGAGCAGTTCTTC. This chain connects TRBV27 to TRBJ2-1; 8 positions agree with TRBD2. Per germline, CDR1 MNHEY and CDR2 SMNVEV (reference sequence). The trim removed 3 bases at V and 6 bases at J, leaving 7 bases unmatched. The CDR3 contains 15 residues.

The chain couples TRBV21-1 to TRBJ2-5; the table's D call, TRBD1, was not checked against the DNA. TRBV21-1 corresponds to a pseudogene. The CDR3 extends over 16 amino acids. CDR3 amino acids: CASSKRTGGQQETQYF. CDR3 nucleotide sequence: TGTGCCAGCAGCAAACGCACAGGGGGGCAACAAGAGACCCAGTACTTC.

The chain uses TRBV18 and TRBJ1-2, with TRBD1 matching over 10 bases. The V segment lost 3 bases and the J segment 7 bases; nucleotides outside the gene matches: 5. This CDR3 has 14 residues. From germline, CDR1 is KGHSH and CDR2 LQKENI. Written as DNA, the CDR3 is TGTGCCAGCTCACCCGGGACAGGGGATAGTGGCTACACCTTC. As protein: CASSPGTGDSGYTF.

This clone was detected a few times. The rearrangement links TRBV5-1 to TRBJ1-1, with 8 positions matching TRBD1. CDR3 length: 14 residues. V was clipped by 3 bases and J by 4 bases; unmatched bases: 5. Germline V CDR1 and CDR2: SGHRS, YFSETQ. Here the CDR3 DNA reads TGCGCCAGCAGCTCGAGTACAGGGGGCACTGAAGCTTTCTTT. This encodes CASSSSTGGTEAFF.

This clone appeared a few times. This chain links TRBV29-1 with TRBJ1-1; 8 bases map to TRBD1. V lost 7 bases to trimming and J lost 5 bases; unmatched junction nucleotides: 18. The germline gives CDR1 SQVTM, CDR2 ANQGSEA. The length of the CDR3 is 16 residues. CDR3 in DNA: TGCAGCGCCGTCCATGGACAGGGAGGAAGAAGAACTGAAGCTTTCTTT. This gives the protein CSAVHGQGGRRTEAFF. The whole variable domain, remainder taken from reference TRBV29-1 and TRBJ1-1, is SAVISQKPSRDICQRGTSLTIQCQVDSQVTMMFWYRQQPGQSLTLIATANQGSEATYESGFVIDKFPISRPNLTFSTLTVSNMSPEDSSIYLCSAVHGQGGRRTEAFFGQGTRLTVV.

This clone appeared a few times. The chain uses TRBV7-2 and TRBJ1-2; tentative D call: TRBD1 (5 bases). CDR1 is SGHTA, CDR2 FQGNSA, per germline. The CDR3 totals 15 residues. V was shortened by 4 bases and J by 4 bases, with 16 bases between the two germline ends. CDR3: CASSSDDRRIYGYTF. The CDR3 bases are TGTGCCAGCAGCTCCGATGACAGACGAATCTATGGCTACACCTTC.

Notes on this clone: A much larger clone lies one base from this, so it may be a read error. The gene calls are TRBV7-2 and TRBJ2-3; D not certain. The germline V gene encodes CDR1 SGHTA and CDR2 FQGNSA. Trimming pared 5 bases from V and 2 bases from J, leaving 5 bases between. This CDR3 has 12 amino acids. CDR3 protein: CASSQPTDTQYF. DNA for the CDR3: TGTGCCAGCAGCCAACCCACAGATACGCAGTATTTT.

This clone was counted between two and nine times. This chain joins TRBV19 and TRBJ2-3; TRBD2 aligns across 9 bases. Germline lookup yields CDR1 LNHDA and CDR2 SQIVND (reference sequence). This CDR3 has 17 residues. The ends lost 4 bases at V and 0 bases at J; junction bases unmatched: 8. The CDR3 nucleotides are TGTGCCAGTAGTAGCCAGCGGGAGGCTACTAGCACAGATACGCAGTATTTT. Translation: CASSSQREATSTDTQYF.

Written as DNA, the CDR3 is TGTGCCAGCAGTGACCGAGTTGTGGAGCAGTACTTC. Its translation is CASSDRVVEQYF. The V and J genes are TRBV25-1 and TRBJ2-7; no clear D gene. Germline CDR1 reads MGHDK; CDR2 reads SYGVNS. V shed 3 bases and J shed 7 bases, with 10 bases lying between them. The CDR3 is made up of 12 amino acids.

In this sample, this clone turned up a few times. The chain combines TRBV5-1 with TRBJ2-5; 9 bases are shared with TRBD1. The trim removed 2 bases at V and 4 bases at J, leaving 9 bases unmatched. CDR3 size: 16 residues. Germline V gene sequence: CDR1 SGHRS, CDR2 YFSETQ. The CDR3 bases are TGCGCCAGCAGCTTCGAGCCACAGGGGGCGGGAGAGACCCAGTACTTC. Protein: CASSFEPQGAGETQYF. The full variable domain, in which reference TRBV5-1 and TRBJ2-5 provide the parts outside the CDR3, is KAGVTQTPRYLIKTRGQQVTLSCSPISGHRSVSWYQQTPGQGLQFLFEYFSETQRNKGNFPGRFSGRQFSNSRSEMNVSTLELGDSALYLCASSFEPQGAGETQYFGPGTRLLVL.

This clone was detected a few times. The DNA for the CDR3 is TGCGCCAGCAGCGGGGGGACTAGCGGGAGTACAGATACGCAGTATTTT. Protein: CASSGGTSGSTDTQYF. The chain carries TRBV5-1 and TRBJ2-3; 14 bases are a match to TRBD2. The ends lost 4 bases at V and 3 bases at J; junction bases unmatched: 4. The germline V gene has CDR1 SGHRS and CDR2 YFSETQ. The CDR3 length is 16 residues.

This clone was seen only a few times. Other DNA sequences in the sample encode the same CDR3. This chain connects TRBV9 to TRBJ1-1; D uncertain. The germline V gene has CDR1 SGDLS and CDR2 YYNGEE. The CDR3 contains 13 residues. V lost 4 bases and J lost 0, with 7 bases in between. The CDR3 nucleotides are TGTGCCAGCAGCCGTGCATTGAACACTGAAGCTTTCTTT. As protein: CASSRALNTEAFF.

V and J are TRBV15 and TRBJ1-5, with no clear D. V gave up 1 base and J gave up 0 bases, with 10 bases separating them. Germline V gene sequence: CDR1 LNHNV, CDR2 YYDKDF (reference sequence). The length of the CDR3 is 16 residues. The CDR3 bases are TGTGCCACCAGCAGAGCCCCAGACTATAGCAATCAGCCCCAGCATTTT. Encoded protein: CATSRAPDYSNQPQHF.

The V call is TRBV29-1, the J call TRBJ2-2; 7 nucleotides agree with TRBD1. The CDR3 consists of 14 residues. CDR1 is SQVTM, CDR2 ANQGSEA, per germline. Trimming removed 6 bases from V and 3 bases from J; junction bases left unmatched: 7. The CDR3 DNA is TGCAGCGTAAAGCCGGGACAGTACACCGGGGAGCTGTTTTTT. Translated: CSVKPGQYTGELFF.

This rearrangement joins TRBV10-3 to TRBJ1-5; 10 bases match TRBD1. Germline values: CDR1 ENHRY, CDR2 SYGVKD. The V gene end was trimmed by 8 bases and the J gene end by 4 bases; junction bases not matched to a gene: 5. This CDR3 has 14 amino acids. As DNA, the CDR3 is TGTGCCATCGGGGGACAGGGGCCTAATCAGCCCCAGCATTTT. Translation: CAIGGQGPNQPQHF.

The V gene is TRBV28, the J gene TRBJ1-5; D remains unclear. Germline values: CDR1 MDHEN, CDR2 SYDVKM. The CDR3 totals 15 residues. Trimming removed 3 bases from V and 7 bases from J, with 16 bases in between. The chain's CDR3 is CASSLGGLGIQPQHF. DNA for the CDR3: TGTGCCAGCAGTTTGGGCGGATTAGGGATACAGCCCCAGCATTTT.